The clone carrying this T cell receptor (beta chain) was seen a few times. Its antigen remains unidentified. The CDR3 loop spans 15 amino acids. CDR1 is MNHEY, CDR2 SMNVEV, per germline (reference sequence). Trimming removed 1 base from V and 4 bases from J, with 11 bases in between. This record belongs to a study of T-cell reconstitution after alpha-beta-depleted transplantation in children. Study-wide points: Reported findings indicate that, about two months after transplant, alpha-beta T cells came from several hundred expanded clones, which were derived from non-depleted graft cells.

Unique molecular identifiers tagged the TCRbeta library. Using its own MiXCR run on the PCR reads, TCRdb lists one record per CDR3 protein. The table records 900,000 or so distinct CDR3 sequences, around 17% of them present only once. This TCR came from a male patient younger than 18 who had a stem cell transplant for acute lymphoblastic leukemia, so the T cells may come from the graft donor. Sequenced material: PBMCs, mostly from graft donor cells, taken 360 days after TCRalphabeta/CD19-depleted stem cell transplant. The chain is built from TRBV27 and TRBJ2-1, with D possibly TRBD2 on 5 matching bases. The CDR3 sequence is CASSLLATSYNEQFF. The DNA of the CDR3 is TGTGCCAGCAGTTTATTAGCGACTTCATACAATGAGCAGTTCTTC.